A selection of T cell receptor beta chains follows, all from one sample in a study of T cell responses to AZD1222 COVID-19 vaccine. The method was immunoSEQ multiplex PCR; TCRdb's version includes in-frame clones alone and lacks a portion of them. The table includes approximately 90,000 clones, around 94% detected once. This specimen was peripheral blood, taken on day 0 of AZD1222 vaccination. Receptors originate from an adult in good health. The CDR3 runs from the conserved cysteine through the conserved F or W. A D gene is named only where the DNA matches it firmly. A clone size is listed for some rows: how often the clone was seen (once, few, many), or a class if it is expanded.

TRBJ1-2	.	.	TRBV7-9	TGTGCCAGCAGCCAGATCGGGGTTCTGGGGCCGGCAGCTAGACCCTTC	CASSQIGVLGPAARPF
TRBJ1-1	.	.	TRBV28	TGTGCCAGCAGTCCGCCAGGGCGGAGGGAGGCTTTCTTT	CASSPPGRREAFF
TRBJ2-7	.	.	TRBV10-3	TGTGCCATCAGCCAAGTGGGGGGGGCCCCCTGGTACGAGCAGTACTTC	CAISQVGGAPWYEQYF
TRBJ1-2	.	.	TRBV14	TGTGCCAGCAGCCAGTTCGTCAGGAGCTATGGCTACACCTTC	CASSQFVRSYGYTF
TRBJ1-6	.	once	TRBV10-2	TGCGCCAGCAGTGCTTCGCTTTCACCCCTCCACTTT	CASSASLSPLHF
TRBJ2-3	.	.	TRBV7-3	TGTGCCAGCAGCTTAAGCTCTGGGCCCCCAGATACGCAGTATTTT	CASSLSSGPPDTQYF
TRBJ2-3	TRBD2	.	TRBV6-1	TGTGCCAGCAGTGAAGGACTAGCGGTTCATCATACGCAGTATTTT	CASSEGLAVHHTQYF
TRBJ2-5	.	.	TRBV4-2	TGTGCCAGCAGCCAAGGGGGCCAGCAAGAGACCCAGTACTTC	CASSQGGQQETQYF
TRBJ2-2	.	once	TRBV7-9	TGTGCCAGCAGCCTTTCCGGACCGATGTTTGTCACCGGGGAGCTGTTTTTT	CASSLSGPMFVTGELFF
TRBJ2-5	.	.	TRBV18	TGTGCCAGCTCACCCCTCGGCGGGATCCAAGAGACCCAGTACTTC	CASSPLGGIQETQYF
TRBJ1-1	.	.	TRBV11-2	TGTGCCAGCAGCTTATTCGGCAGGGTGAACACTGAAGCTTTCTTT	CASSLFGRVNTEAFF
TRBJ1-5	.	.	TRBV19	TGTGCCAGTACTCCCGAGGGAAGCCTATCTAGTCGCCAGCATTTT	CASTPEGSLSSRQHF
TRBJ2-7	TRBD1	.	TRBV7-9	TGTGCCAGCGCAAGCGGGACAGGGGTACGCGAGCAGTACTTC	CASASGTGVREQYF
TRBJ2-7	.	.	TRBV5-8	TGTGCCAGCAGCTTGTTAGGCCAGTCCTCCTACGAGCAGTACTTC	CASSLLGQSSYEQYF
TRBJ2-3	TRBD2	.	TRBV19	TGTGCCAGTAGGAGGACTAGCAACGCAGATACGCAGTATTTT	CASRRTSNADTQYF
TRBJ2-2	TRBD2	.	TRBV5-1	TGCGCCAGCAGCTTGGCCAGTAGCGGGAGGGCCCACACCGGGGAGCTGTTTTTT	CASSLASSGRAHTGELFF
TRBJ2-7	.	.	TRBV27	TGTGCCAGCAGTATACAGGGGAGGGAGCAGTACTTC	CASSIQGREQYF
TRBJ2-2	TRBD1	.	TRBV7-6	TGTGCCAGCAGCTTGGGACAGGGGGCTTCGGGGGAGCTGTTTTTT	CASSLGQGASGELFF
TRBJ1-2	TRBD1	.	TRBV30	TGTGCCTGGAGCCCCGGGCAGGGGGCTGGTTATGGCTACACCTTC	CAWSPGQGAGYGYTF
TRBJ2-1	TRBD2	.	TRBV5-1	TGCGCCAGCAGCTTGGTACTAGCGGGAAACAATGAGCAGTTCTTC	CASSLVLAGNNEQFF
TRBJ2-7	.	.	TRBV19	TGTGCCAGTAGTATAGGTGGGACGGTTAGCTCCTACGAGCAGTACTTC	CASSIGGTVSSYEQYF
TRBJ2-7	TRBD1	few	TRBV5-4	TGTGCCAGCAGACGGAGGGGGGACAGGGGCCACGAGCAGTACTTC	CASRRRGDRGHEQYF
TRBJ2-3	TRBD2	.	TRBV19	TGTGCCAGTAGTATAGCTAGCGGGGGAAACACAGATACGCAGTATTTT	CASSIASGGNTDTQYF
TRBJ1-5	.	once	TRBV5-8	TGTGCCAGCAGCTTGAGGCTTTTCAACACTCAGTACAATCAGCCCCAGCATTTT	CASSLRLFNTQYNQPQHF
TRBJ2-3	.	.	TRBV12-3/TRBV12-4	TGTGCCAGCAGTATTTTCGAGGATACGCAGTATTTT	CASSIFEDTQYF
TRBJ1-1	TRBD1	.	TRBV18	TGTGCCAGCTCACCACCGTTAGGGGGCGCATTGAACACTGAAGCTTTCTTT	CASSPPLGGALNTEAFF
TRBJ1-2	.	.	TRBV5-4	TGTGCCAGCAGCTTGGCCAGGGAATCTGGCTACACCTTC	CASSLARESGYTF
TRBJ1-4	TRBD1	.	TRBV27	TGTGCCAGCGGTCTGTCGACAGGGGGTCATTCAACTAATGAAAAACTGTTTTTT	CASGLSTGGHSTNEKLFF
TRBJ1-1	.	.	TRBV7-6	TGTGCCAGCAGCTTAGGGACAGTCCCCTTTGAAGCTTTCTTT	CASSLGTVPFEAFF
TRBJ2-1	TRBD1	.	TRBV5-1	TGCGCCAGCAGCAAAGGGACAGGTTTGAATGGTGGTGAGCAGTTCTTC	CASSKGTGLNGGEQFF
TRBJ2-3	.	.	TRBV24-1	TGTGCCACCAGTGGCCCCACAACAGATACGCAGTATTTT	CATSGPTTDTQYF
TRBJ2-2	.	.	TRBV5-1	TGCGCCAGCAGCCTAGACGTATCCGGGGAGCTGTTTTTT	CASSLDVSGELFF
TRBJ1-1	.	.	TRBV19	TGTGCCAGTAGTATGAAAGGGGTTGAAGCTTTCTTT	CASSMKGVEAFF
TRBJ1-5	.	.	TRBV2	TGTGCCAGCAGCGCTGGGGCTTCTCAGCCCCAGCATTTT	CASSAGASQPQHF
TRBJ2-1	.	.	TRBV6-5	TGTGCCAGCAGCCGAAGCTCCTACAATGAGCAGTTCTTC	CASSRSSYNEQFF
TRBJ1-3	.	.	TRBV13	TGTGCCAGCAGCTCGGGGGTCGGAAACACCATATATTTT	CASSSGVGNTIYF
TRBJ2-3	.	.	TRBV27	TGTGCCAGCAGTCGCCCAGGGGATACGCAGTATTTT	CASSRPGDTQYF
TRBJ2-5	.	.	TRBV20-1	TGCAGTGCTAGTAAACAGGGTAGGGAGACCCAGTACTTC	CSASKQGRETQYF
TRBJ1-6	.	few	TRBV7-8	TGTGCCAGCAGCTTCGGAGATTCACCCCTCCACTTT	CASSFGDSPLHF
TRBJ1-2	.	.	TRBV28	TGTGCCAGCAGTTTAAGGTGGGGGGTTCTGGGCTATGGCTACACCTTC	CASSLRWGVLGYGYTF
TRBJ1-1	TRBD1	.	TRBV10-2	TGCGCCAGCAGCGTGGGACAGGGGCAAACTGAAGCTTTCTTT	CASSVGQGQTEAFF
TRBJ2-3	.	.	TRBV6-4	TGTGCCAGCAGTGACTCGGGCGGGTCTAGCACAGATACGCAGTATTTT	CASSDSGGSSTDTQYF
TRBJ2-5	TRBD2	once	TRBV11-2	TGTGCCAGCAGCTTGGCGGGAGGGGGTGAGACCCAGTACTTC	CASSLAGGGETQYF